The sequence of this T cell receptor beta chain was determined in a study of T cells in Graves' hyperthyroidism and ophthalmopathy. Broader study findings: The model anticipated ophthalmopathy a median around six months pre-onset. Among thyroid clonotypes expanded above 0.001, most also appeared in blood.

The CDR3 sequence is 15 residues long. Trimming left V 2 bases short and J 9 bases short, with 14 bases between. The V gene's germline CDR1 is SNHLY and CDR2 FYNNEI. Pregnant or lactating patients were excluded, as were those with uncontrolled infection or other autoimmune disease. Thyroid ultrasound, orbital computed tomography, clinical symptoms, and serum thyroxine and TRAb underpinned diagnoses. Amplified TCR beta CDR3 regions came from RNA transcripts. An initial round of RT-PCR targeting the TCR CDR3 relied on the HTBI primer set. TCRdb reanalysed the multiplex PCR reads using MiXCR and keeps one entry per CDR3 protein. The data contain 500,000 to 800,000 distinct CDR3 sequences, 45% of them singletons. This clonotype was recorded at least ten times. Antigen unknown.

Input material: peripheral blood or thyroid tissue (not recorded which). This clonotype was sampled from an adult man with Graves' disease, either hyperthyroidism or ophthalmopathy (not recorded which). The V gene is TRBV2, the J gene TRBJ1-6; D gene uncertain. The CDR3 loop is CASSERVGTFSPLHF. The CDR3 DNA reads as TGTGCCAGCAGTGAACGGGTGGGTACCTTTTCACCCCTCCACTTT.